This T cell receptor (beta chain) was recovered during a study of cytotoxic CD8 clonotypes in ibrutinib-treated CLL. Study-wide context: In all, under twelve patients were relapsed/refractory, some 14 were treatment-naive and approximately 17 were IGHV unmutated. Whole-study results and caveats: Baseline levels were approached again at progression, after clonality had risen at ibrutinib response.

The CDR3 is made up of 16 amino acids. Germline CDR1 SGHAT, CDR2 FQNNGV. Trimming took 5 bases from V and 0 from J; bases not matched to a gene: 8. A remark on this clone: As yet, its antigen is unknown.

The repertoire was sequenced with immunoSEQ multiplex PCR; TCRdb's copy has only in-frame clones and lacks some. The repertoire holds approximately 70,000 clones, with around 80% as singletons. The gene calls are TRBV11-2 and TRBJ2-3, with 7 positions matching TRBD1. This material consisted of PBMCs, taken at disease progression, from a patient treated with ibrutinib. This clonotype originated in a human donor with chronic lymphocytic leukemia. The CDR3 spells CASSPRQGSSTDTQYF. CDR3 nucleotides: TGTGCCAGCAGCCCTCGACAGGGTAGCAGCACAGATACGCAGTATTTT.